The 17 T cell receptor beta chains listed next were all sequenced from one sample in a study of blood T cell repertoires in COVID-19. The table came from immunoSEQ multiplex PCR; TCRdb's copy has only in-frame clones and leaves some out. The table has 85,000 to 90,000 clones, roughly 88% seen once. The sequencing input was peripheral blood. These receptor sequences come from a human donor in a cohort sampled during active COVID-19.

The chain links TRBV7-3 to TRBJ2-2; TRBD2 matches 12 bases. V dropped 2 bases and J dropped 0; count of bases not matched to a gene: 4. Per germline, CDR1 SGHTA and CDR2 FQGTGA. This CDR3 spans 18 amino acids. DNA of the CDR3: TGTGCCAGCAGCTTAGGACTAGCGGGGTTTTCGAACACCGGGGAGCTGTTTTTT. It encodes CASSLGLAGFSNTGELFF.

V is TRBV9 and J is TRBJ2-1; 10 bases agree with TRBD2. Unmatched junction bases numbered 4, after V lost 3 bases and J lost 7 bases. In germline, CDR1 is SGDLS, CDR2 YYNGEE. The length of the CDR3 is 14 residues. The CDR3 loop reads CASSAPSGRNEQFF. DNA for the CDR3: TGTGCCAGCAGCGCCCCTAGCGGGAGAAATGAGCAGTTCTTC.

The chain joins TRBV19 to TRBJ2-7, with D maybe TRBD1 (6 bases). The germline V gene encodes CDR1 LNHDA and CDR2 SQIVND (reference sequence). This CDR3 contains 18 residues. V was cut by 5 bases and J by 0 bases, with 23 bases left in between. CDR3 in DNA: TGTGCCAGTAGTGCTCATATCAATCCAGGGGTAACCTCCTACGAGCAGTACTTC. It codes for CASSAHINPGVTSYEQYF.

This clone was seen a handful of times. One end of the junction is discordant with germline, which a read error may explain. V usage is TRBV18 and J usage is TRBJ2-7, with D possibly TRBD2 on 6 matching bases. The germline V gene encodes CDR1 KGHSH and CDR2 LQKENI. This CDR3 has 13 amino acids. The CDR3 DNA reads as TGTGCCAGCTCGCCGCCGTCCTGGGACTCCATGTGGTTC. It is translated as CASSPPSWDSMWF.

This clone was detected once. The rearrangement joins TRBV4-3 to TRBJ2-1; 15 nucleotides agree with TRBD2. Germline V gene data show CDR1 as LGHNA and CDR2 as YSLEER. The CDR3 totals 20 residues. The junction had 12 bases not matched to a gene; V was cut back by 2 bases and J by 4 bases. Here the CDR3 DNA reads TGCGCCAGCAGCCAACTCATAGTGGGGACTAGCGGGAGGACATACAATGAGCAGTTCTTC. Its protein is CASSQLIVGTSGRTYNEQFF.

The chain recombines TRBV5-1 with TRBJ2-5; 10 bases are shared with TRBD2. After removal of 3 bases from V and 5 bases from J, the junction contained 4 bases not matched to a gene. Germline CDR1 SGHRS, CDR2 YFSETQ. The CDR3 consists of 14 residues. CDR3 region: CASSSGSGRETQYF. CDR3 bases: TGCGCCAGCAGCTCGGGTAGCGGGAGGGAGACCCAGTACTTC.

The V and J genes are TRBV5-4 and TRBJ1-4, with no clear D. The CDR3 consists of 14 residues. CDR1 and CDR2 from the germline V gene are SGHNT and YYREEE (reference sequence). Between the trimmed V and J ends, which lost 0 bases and 7 bases, there was a span of 10 bases. CDR3 protein: CASSLEARSEKLFF. The CDR3 nucleotides read TGTGCCAGCAGCTTGGAGGCTCGGAGTGAAAAACTGTTTTTT.

This clone appeared a few times. The genes are TRBV5-4 and TRBJ2-7, with 8 bases aligning to TRBD1. CDR1 is SGHNT and CDR2 is YYREEE in the germline V gene (reference sequence). CDR3 length: 14 residues. V was pared by 0 bases and J by 5 bases, with 4 bases of the junction left unmatched. The DNA of the CDR3 is TGTGCCAGCAGCTTGGATCAGGGGGCGAACGAGCAGTACTTC. Protein: CASSLDQGANEQYF.

The CDR3 protein is CASSPFSGGPSNEQFF. The CDR3 DNA follows: TGTGCCAGCAGCCCTTTTTCGGGGGGGCCCTCTAATGAGCAGTTCTTC. V is TRBV7-2 and J is TRBJ2-1; the match to TRBD2 covers 8 bases. Germline CDR1 and CDR2: SGHTA and FQGNSA. This CDR3 contains 16 residues. Losses at the gene ends were 5 bases for V and 7 bases for J; bases not matched to a gene: 13.

This rearrangement joins TRBV20-1 to TRBJ2-5; TRBD2 matches at 8 bases. The ends lost 3 bases at V and 6 bases at J; junction bases unmatched: 6. In germline, CDR1 is DFQATT, CDR2 SNEGSKA (reference sequence). CDR3 length equals 13 residues. CDR3: CSASLAGAQTQYF. The CDR3 DNA reads as TGCAGTGCTAGTCTAGCGGGCGCACAGACCCAGTACTTC.

The chain employs TRBV7-2 and TRBJ1-4, with TRBD1 identical over 8 bases. Germline-derived CDR1 and CDR2 are SGHTA and FQGNSA. The V and J ends lost 0 bases and 1 base, in that order; junction bases with no gene match: 1. The CDR3 sequence is 16 residues long. The CDR3 region has the DNA TGTGCCAGCAGCTTAGCCGGACAGGGAACTAATGAAAAACTGTTTTTT. This translates into CASSLAGQGTNEKLFF.

The chain couples TRBV27 to TRBJ1-2, with D tentatively TRBD1 (5 bases). This CDR3 is built from 12 residues. Trimming removed 6 bases at V and 4 bases at J, with 9 bases between. Germline CDR1 and CDR2: MNHEY and SMNVEV (reference sequence). For the CDR3, the DNA is TGTGCCAGCAGCAAAGACAGCTATGGCTACACCTTC. It is translated as CASSKDSYGYTF.

The genes are TRBV27 and TRBJ2-3, with TRBD1 matching 7 bases. Germline V gene data show CDR1 as MNHEY and CDR2 as SMNVEV (reference sequence). V shed 6 bases, J shed 4 bases, and the junction held 10 bases outside the gene matches. This CDR3 has 15 amino acids. The CDR3 sequence is CASSRTRGLADTQYF. The CDR3 DNA is TGTGCCAGCAGCCGGACCAGGGGGTTGGCAGATACGCAGTATTTT.

This chain uses TRBV30 with TRBJ1-5; D is unresolved. Trimming pared 0 bases from V and 5 bases from J, leaving 14 bases between. This CDR3 is built from 15 residues. Germline assignment: CDR1 GTSNPN and CDR2 SVGIG (reference sequence). The CDR3: CAWSVKSTYYQPQHF. CDR3 nucleotides: TGTGCCTGGAGTGTAAAGTCTACGTATTATCAGCCCCAGCATTTT.

This rearrangement joins TRBV19 to TRBJ2-6; the D gene is possibly TRBD1 (5 bases). The CDR3 loop spans 16 amino acids. Trimming pared 7 bases from V and 0 bases from J, leaving 13 bases between. Germline CDR1 and CDR2: LNHDA and SQIVND (reference sequence). CDR3 bases: TGTGCCAGTATTCCCACAGGCCGCTCTGGGGCCAACGTCCTGACTTTC. This sequence encodes CASIPTGRSGANVLTF.

The chain is built from TRBV20-1 and TRBJ2-5; D may be TRBD2 (6 bases). CDR1 and CDR2 from the germline V gene are DFQATT and SNEGSKA (reference sequence). The CDR3 runs 11 residues. Trimming removed 6 bases at V and 7 bases at J, with 12 bases between. The DNA for the CDR3 is TGCAGTGCCGGGACTGGCCGGACCCAGTACTTC. Amino acids: CSAGTGRTQYF.

V and J are TRBV7-9 and TRBJ2-3; D unclear. CDR1 and CDR2 from the germline V gene are SEHNR and FQNEAQ (reference sequence). This CDR3 has 12 amino acids. V was clipped by 4 bases and J by 6 bases, with 8 bases between them. The CDR3 spells CASSSPPDTQYF. CDR3 DNA: TGTGCCAGCAGCTCCCCCCCGGATACGCAGTATTTT.